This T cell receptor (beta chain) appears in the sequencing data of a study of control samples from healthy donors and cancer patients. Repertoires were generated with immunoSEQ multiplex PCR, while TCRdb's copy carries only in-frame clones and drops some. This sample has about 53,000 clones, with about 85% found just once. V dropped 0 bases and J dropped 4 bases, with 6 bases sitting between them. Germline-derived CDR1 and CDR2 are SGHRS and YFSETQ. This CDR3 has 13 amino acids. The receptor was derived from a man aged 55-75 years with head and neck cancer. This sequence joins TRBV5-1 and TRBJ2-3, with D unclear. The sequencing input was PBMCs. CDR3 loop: CASSLVPSDTQYF. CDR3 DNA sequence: TGCGCCAGCAGCTTGGTCCCTTCAGATACGCAGTATTTT.